These 29 T cell receptor beta chains originate from one sample sequenced in a study of blood T cell repertoires in COVID-19. The method was immunoSEQ multiplex PCR; TCRdb's version includes in-frame clones alone and lacks a portion of them. The data contain around 58,000 clones, 88% of them singletons. Sequenced: peripheral blood. The receptors derive from a woman in her sixties with COVID-19, enrolled during active disease.

V usage is TRBV7-2 and J usage is TRBJ2-7; D gene unclear. This CDR3 is 13 amino acids long. The V end was cut by 0 bases, the J end by 9 bases, with 12 bases between. Germline CDR1 is SGHTA and CDR2 is FQGNSA. CDR3 bases: TGTGCCAGCAGCTTAGCGTATCGTCGAGCGCAGTACTTC. This codes for CASSLAYRRAQYF.

This clone appeared once. The CDR3 DNA reads as TGTGCCAGCACCAAAAGGAAGCAGCGAAGGAGGAACACCGGGGAGCTGTTTTTT. Encoded protein: CASTKRKQRRRNTGELFF. This sequence joins TRBV21-1 and TRBJ2-2; TRBD2, the D gene given by the table, was not confirmed from the DNA. TRBV21-1 is a pseudogene locus. The CDR3 sequence is 18 residues long.

The rearrangement links TRBV25-1 to TRBJ2-3, with D perhaps matching TRBD2 (6 bases). V dropped 9 bases and J dropped 3 bases, with 13 bases sitting between them. From germline, CDR1 is MGHDK and CDR2 SYGVNS. The CDR3 loop spans 13 amino acids. The CDR3 reads CASRRDRTDTQYF. CDR3 sequence (DNA): TGTGCCAGTCGGCGGGATCGGACAGATACGCAGTATTTT.

V and J are TRBV5-1 and TRBJ2-1, with TRBD1 matching 8 bases. Germline trimming cut 4 bases from V and 10 bases from J; bases unmatched to any gene: 10. Germline CDR1 SGHRS, CDR2 YFSETQ. The CDR3 runs 14 residues. The CDR3 bases are TGCGCCAGCAGCACCGGACAGGGCCTTGGGGAGCAGTTCTTC. Amino acids: CASSTGQGLGEQFF.

This clone appeared once. V and J are TRBV3-1 (or the pseudogene TRBV3-2) and TRBJ1-1; D gene unclear. The germline gives CDR1 LGHDT, CDR2 YNNKEL (reference sequence). This CDR3 is built from 14 residues. Trimming cost V 0 bases and J 11 bases, with 16 bases left between them. This chain's CDR3 is CASSQDIQSGRAFF. The CDR3 nucleotides are TGTGCCAGCAGCCAAGATATACAGTCCGGCAGGGCTTTCTTT.

This clone appeared a few times. The chain uses TRBV11-2 and TRBJ1-4, with unresolved D. Germline loops: CDR1 SGHAT, CDR2 FQNNGV. This CDR3 spans 15 amino acids. The V gene lost 5 bases and the J gene lost 5 bases, with 15 bases spanning the gap. CDR3 nucleotides: TGTGCCAGCAGCATTAGTGTCGACACGAATGAAAAACTGTTTTTT. This codes for CASSISVDTNEKLFF.

V usage is TRBV2 and J usage is TRBJ1-6; TRBD1 matches 8 bases. Trimming cost V 7 bases and J 9 bases; bases outside gene matches: 8. The CDR3 sequence is 14 residues long. Germline CDR1 and CDR2: SNHLY and FYNNEI. This CDR3 is CASTVDREGSPLHF. The CDR3 DNA follows: TGTGCCAGCACCGTGGACAGGGAAGGTTCACCCCTCCACTTT.

The chain recombines TRBV7-9 with TRBJ2-5; 9 nucleotides line up with TRBD2. Germline loops: CDR1 SEHNR, CDR2 FQNEAQ (reference sequence). The junction had 7 bases not matched to a gene; V was cut back by 8 bases and J by 0 bases. The CDR3 is 15 amino acids. This chain's CDR3 is CASGASGAYQETQYF. CDR3 in DNA: TGTGCCAGCGGGGCTAGCGGGGCCTACCAAGAGACCCAGTACTTC.

This rearrangement joins TRBV5-1 to TRBJ2-2, with D possibly being TRBD1 (7 bases). The CDR3 runs to 16 residues. Trimming removed 3 bases at V and 0 bases at J, with 12 bases between. Germline V gene data show CDR1 as SGHRS and CDR2 as YFSETQ. The CDR3: CASSSGGTANTGELFF. The CDR3 coding sequence is TGCGCCAGCAGCTCGGGCGGGACAGCGAACACCGGGGAGCTGTTTTTT.

The J gene is TRBJ2-5, the V gene TRBV16; perhaps TRBD1 as D (6 bases). V was shortened by 6 bases and J by 4 bases, with 12 bases between the two germline ends. The CDR3 covers 13 residues. The germline V gene has CDR1 KGHSY and CDR2 FQNENV. The chain's CDR3 is CASRGGGRETQYF. The CDR3 region has the DNA TGTGCCAGCAGAGGTGGGGGCCGAGAGACCCAGTACTTC.

This chain uses TRBV6-2 or TRBV6-3 with TRBJ2-1; 11 bases agree with TRBD2. This CDR3 has 16 residues. The V gene's germline CDR1 is MNHEY and CDR2 SVGEGT. V lost 6 bases to trimming and J lost 4 bases; unmatched junction nucleotides: 8. In DNA form, the CDR3 reads TGTGCCAGCAGCCCATCGACTAGCGGGGAGTACAATGAGCAGTTCTTC. It translates to CASSPSTSGEYNEQFF.

The chain has TRBV28 and TRBJ2-1; the match to TRBD2 covers 7 bases. Germline V gives CDR1 MDHEN, CDR2 SYDVKM. The length of the CDR3 is 14 residues. With V trimmed by 4 bases and J by 9 bases, 9 bases remained unmatched. The CDR3 DNA reads as TGTGCCAGCAGTTCGATGGCGGGAGCGGGTGAGCAGTTCTTC. Encoded protein: CASSSMAGAGEQFF.

The chain uses TRBV19 and TRBJ2-2, with 10 positions matching TRBD1. The CDR3 extends over 15 amino acids. Germline lookup yields CDR1 LNHDA and CDR2 SQIVND (reference sequence). The ends lost 4 bases at V and 6 bases at J; junction bases unmatched: 5. The CDR3 DNA reads TGTGCCAGTAGTACCGACAGGGGGCTGGCCGGGGAGCTGTTTTTT. It is translated as CASSTDRGLAGELFF.

This clone was seen a handful of times. The chain joins TRBV4-1 to TRBJ1-2, with D possibly TRBD1 on 6 matching bases. There are 15 residues in the CDR3. V shed 1 base and J shed 4 bases, with 13 bases lying between them. CDR1 is MGHRA and CDR2 is YSYEKL in the germline V gene. The CDR3 DNA sequence: TGCGCCAGCAGCCAAGCTGGGGGCTGGGGCTATGGCTACACCTTC. Its protein product is CASSQAGGWGYGYTF.

In its sample, this clone was seen once. This sequence joins TRBV3-1 (or the pseudogene TRBV3-2) and TRBJ2-3; the D is unclear. Germline assignment: CDR1 LGHDT and CDR2 YNNKEL (reference sequence). V was shortened by 7 bases and J by 2 bases, with 10 bases between the two germline ends. This CDR3 comprises 13 residues. For the CDR3, the DNA is TGTGCCAGCACTGCGGAAAACACAGATACGCAGTATTTT. Translating gives CASTAENTDTQYF.

V usage is TRBV7-2 and J usage is TRBJ2-5, with D perhaps matching TRBD2 (6 bases). Germline V gives CDR1 SGHTA, CDR2 FQGNSA. V was trimmed by 7 bases and J by 2 bases, leaving 17 bases between them. The CDR3 is made up of 15 amino acids. CDR3 DNA sequence: TGTGCCAGCAAAGCTTTCATGCGGGGACAAGAGACCCAGTACTTC. This translates into CASKAFMRGQETQYF. Complete variable domain (other parts from reference TRBV7-2 and TRBJ2-5): GAGVSQSPSNKVTEKGKDVELRCDPISGHTALYWYRQSLGQGLEFLIYFQGNSAPDKSGLPSDRFSAERTGGSVSTLTIQRTQQEDSAVYLCASKAFMRGQETQYFGPGTRLLVL.

As DNA, the CDR3 is TGTGCCAGCAGCTTGGCAGGAGGTGAGCCCCAGCATTTT. Protein product: CASSLAGGEPQHF. The chain couples TRBV11-2 to TRBJ1-5; no clear D. CDR3 size: 13 residues. V lost 3 bases, J lost 8 bases, and 11 bases lay in between. Germline V gene lookup returns CDR1 SGHAT and CDR2 FQNNGV.

The gene calls are TRBV6-5 and TRBJ2-1; D gene unclear. V was shortened by 4 bases and J by 5 bases, with 18 bases between the two germline ends. The CDR3 contains 16 residues. The germline CDR1 and CDR2 sequences are MNHEY and SVGAGI. In nucleotides, the CDR3 is TGTGCCAGCAGTTCCCCGTCCAGGCTATGGGACAATGAGCAGTTCTTC. This translates into CASSSPSRLWDNEQFF.

This chain uses TRBV7-9 with TRBJ1-6; TRBD1 is a possible D gene (5 bases). This CDR3 comprises 14 residues. V was pared by 4 bases and J by 7 bases, with 11 bases between. Germline loops: CDR1 SEHNR, CDR2 FQNEAQ (reference sequence). The CDR3 nucleotides read TGTGCCAGCAGCTCGACAGTGACAAATTCACCCCTCCACTTT. The encoded protein is CASSSTVTNSPLHF.

This clone was seen ten or more times. The chain uses TRBV12-5 and TRBJ2-7; TRBD1 agrees at 10 bases. The CDR3 totals 14 residues. The germline V gene encodes CDR1 LGHNT and CDR2 FRNRAP. Trimming removed 6 bases from V and 4 bases from J; junction bases left unmatched: 6. The CDR3 here is CASGLTGGRYEQYF. CDR3 sequence (DNA): TGTGCTAGTGGATTGACAGGGGGCAGATACGAGCAGTACTTC.

The CDR3 loop reads CASSSGGADTQYF. The DNA for the CDR3 is TGTGCCAGCAGCTCCGGGGGGGCGGATACGCAGTATTTT. J is TRBJ2-3 and V is TRBV7-8; 8 bases align to TRBD2. Germline CDR1 reads SGHVS; CDR2 reads FQNEAQ. The J segment lost 6 bases and the V segment lost 4 bases, leaving 3 bases of the junction unmatched. This CDR3 has 13 amino acids.

This clone occurred a few times. The chain is built from TRBV7-9 and TRBJ2-7; 11 bases line up with TRBD2. The junction had 5 bases not matched to a gene; V was cut back by 1 base and J by 6 bases. Germline assignment: CDR1 SEHNR and CDR2 FQNEAQ (reference sequence). There are 15 residues in the CDR3. The CDR3 sequence: CASSLESLAGGEQYF. CDR3 nucleotides: TGTGCCAGCAGCTTAGAGAGTCTAGCGGGAGGCGAGCAGTACTTC.

J is TRBJ2-3 and V is TRBV7-9; 7 bases are shared with TRBD2. The V segment lost 5 bases and the J segment 3 bases; nucleotides outside the gene matches: 11. The CDR3 covers 16 residues. Germline V gives CDR1 SEHNR, CDR2 FQNEAQ (reference sequence). The CDR3 DNA reads TGTGCCAGCAGCATACTAACGTGGGGGGGGACAGATACGCAGTATTTT. Translated, it gives CASSILTWGGTDTQYF.

The chain is built from TRBV30 and TRBJ2-7; 8 nucleotides match TRBD2. The germline V gene has CDR1 GTSNPN and CDR2 SVGIG (reference sequence). The ends lost 2 bases at V and 4 bases at J; junction bases unmatched: 7. This CDR3 region has 14 residues. This CDR3 is CAWSFGRGDYEQYF. CDR3 DNA: TGTGCCTGGAGTTTCGGGAGGGGAGATTACGAGCAGTACTTC. Looking up the rest from reference TRBV30 and TRBJ2-7 gives the full variable domain: SQTIHQWPATLVQPVGSPLSLECTVEGTSNPNLYWYRQAAGRGLQLLFYSVGIGQISSEVPQNLSASRPQDRQFILSSKKLLLSDSGFYLCAWSFGRGDYEQYFGPGTRLTVT.

The chain is built from TRBV5-6 and TRBJ1-5; perhaps TRBD1 as D (5 bases). Germline V gives CDR1 SGHDT, CDR2 YYEEEE. With 4 bases removed from V and 8 bases from J, the gap between germline ends came to 19 bases. This CDR3 region has 15 residues. In nucleotides, the CDR3 is TGTGCCAGCAGCGAATACGGGACTCGCCAAAAGCCCCAGCATTTT. This sequence encodes CASSEYGTRQKPQHF.

The chain is built from TRBV19 and TRBJ2-2, with 9 nucleotides matching TRBD2. The CDR3 is 16 amino acids. CDR1 and CDR2 from the germline V gene are LNHDA and SQIVND (reference sequence). Germline trimming cut 6 bases from V and 5 bases from J; bases unmatched to any gene: 10. CDR3 sequence (DNA): TGTGCCAGTAGAACTCCTAGCGGGGTGGGGACCGGGGAGCTGTTTTTT. Its translation: CASRTPSGVGTGELFF.

This chain connects TRBV18 to TRBJ2-3; 8 bases are a match to TRBD1. This CDR3 spans 14 amino acids. Per germline, CDR1 KGHSH and CDR2 LQKENI. V was pared by 1 base and J by 5 bases, with 2 bases of the junction left unmatched. CDR3 bases: TGTGCCAGCTCACCACGTGGACAGGGAGATACGCAGTATTTT. Translating gives CASSPRGQGDTQYF.

The CDR3 region is CASSLGFGLALYEQYF. For the CDR3, the DNA is TGTGCCAGCAGCTTGGGGTTCGGACTAGCCCTTTACGAGCAGTACTTC. This sequence joins TRBV7-2 and TRBJ2-7; 8 bases agree with TRBD2. The V gene's germline CDR1 is SGHTA and CDR2 FQGNSA. Trimming at V came to 3 bases and at J to 4 bases, leaving 11 bases not matched to a gene. The CDR3 has 16 amino acids. Looking up the rest from reference TRBV7-2 and TRBJ2-7 gives the full variable domain: GAGVSQSPSNKVTEKGKDVELRCDPISGHTALYWYRQSLGQGLEFLIYFQGNSAPDKSGLPSDRFSAERTGGSVSTLTIQRTQQEDSAVYLCASSLGFGLALYEQYFGPGTRLTVT.

The rearrangement joins TRBV6-1 to TRBJ2-7; TRBD1 matches at 9 bases. Unmatched junction bases numbered 6, after V lost 6 bases and J lost 9 bases. CDR3 size: 12 residues. From germline, CDR1 is MNHNS and CDR2 SASEGT. The CDR3 DNA reads as TGTGCCAGCAGCCCCGGACAGGGGAGGCAGTACTTC. Encoded protein: CASSPGQGRQYF.